One and the same sample provided the 10 T cell receptor beta chains below, sequenced in a study of technical replicates of blood from four donors. Here immunoSEQ multiplex PCR was the method, and the copy in TCRdb shows in-frame clones only, minus some. The repertoire holds tens of thousands of clones, 85% to 90% seen once, with 5% to 6.5% in the top ten. The sample comprised PBMCs. These receptors originate from a human donor in good health. Some clones in this sample may be carry-over from other donors' samples.

This rearrangement joins TRBV5-1 to TRBJ2-1; D is possibly TRBD2 (5 bases). From germline, CDR1 is SGHRS and CDR2 YFSETQ. V dropped 0 bases and J dropped 9 bases, with 16 bases sitting between them. CDR3 length: 15 amino acids. The CDR3 DNA reads as TGCGCCAGCAGCTTGGTGAAGGTGGCTACTAGTGAGCAGTTCTTC. Its translation: CASSLVKVATSEQFF.

V usage is TRBV6-1 and J usage is TRBJ1-2, with D hard to call. The germline V gene encodes CDR1 MNHNS and CDR2 SASEGT. This CDR3 is 15 amino acids long. The V end was cut by 8 bases, the J end by 5 bases, with 21 bases between. The CDR3 nucleotides read TGTGCCAGCGCCGCCCAAGCGGTAGGACTTTATGGCTACACCTTC. Translated: CASAAQAVGLYGYTF.

This chain joins TRBV6-6 and TRBJ2-1; 8 bases map to TRBD2. Germline CDR1 reads MNHNY; CDR2 reads SVGAGI (reference sequence). V shed 6 bases, J shed 6 bases, and the junction held 13 bases outside the gene matches. The length of the CDR3 is 16 residues. The CDR3, as DNA: TGTGCCAGCAGCCGCGCGGGGAGCGGGAGAGGCAATGAGCAGTTCTTC. Protein product: CASSRAGSGRGNEQFF.

CDR3 sequence reads: CASSPSGTGLQPQHF. The CDR3 region has the DNA TGTGCCAGCAGCCCATCCGGGACAGGGCTTCAGCCCCAGCATTTT. The J gene is TRBJ1-5, the V gene TRBV4-2; TRBD1 agrees at 9 bases. This CDR3 is 15 amino acids long. V gave up 4 bases and J gave up 6 bases; unmatched junction bases: 7. The germline V gene encodes CDR1 LGHNA and CDR2 YNFKEQ.

This rearrangement joins TRBV7-8 to TRBJ1-2; TRBD1 might be the D (5 bases). Per the germline V gene, CDR1 is SGHVS and CDR2 is FQNEAQ. V shed 4 bases and J shed 4 bases, with 13 bases lying between them. The CDR3 extends over 14 amino acids. For the CDR3, the DNA is TGTGCCAGCAGCTGGGGGGTGTTAAGCTATGGCTACACCTTC. Its protein is CASSWGVLSYGYTF.

V and J are TRBV27 and TRBJ2-4, with 9 bases aligning to TRBD1. J lost 0 bases, V lost 3 bases, and 9 bases had no gene match. There are 18 residues in the CDR3. Germline CDR1 MNHEY, CDR2 SMNVEV (reference sequence). The CDR3: CASSLGQGPSGAKNIQYF. DNA for the CDR3: TGTGCCAGCAGTTTGGGACAGGGTCCATCAGGAGCCAAAAACATTCAGTACTTC.

This clone has a handful of counts. The genes are TRBV19 and TRBJ2-7; D may be TRBD2 (5 bases). With 3 bases removed from V and 2 bases from J, the gap between germline ends came to 17 bases. This CDR3 has 16 residues. The germline V gene has CDR1 LNHDA and CDR2 SQIVND (reference sequence). In DNA, the CDR3 is TGTGCCAGTAGTATTATGAGGGTTCGGTATCCCTACGAGCAGTACTTC. It encodes CASSIMRVRYPYEQYF.

The rearrangement joins TRBV4-1 to TRBJ2-2; 10 bases fit TRBD2. Germline values: CDR1 MGHRA, CDR2 YSYEKL. The CDR3 loop spans 15 amino acids. The V gene end was trimmed by 6 bases and the J gene end by 4 bases; junction bases not matched to a gene: 5. The CDR3 loop is CASRSAGGPTGELFF. The CDR3, as DNA: TGCGCCAGCAGATCAGCGGGAGGGCCCACCGGGGAGCTGTTTTTT.

The chain recombines TRBV5-6 with TRBJ2-3; 11 nucleotides agree with TRBD2. Germline values: CDR1 SGHDT, CDR2 YYEEEE. CDR3 size: 15 residues. Trimming cost V 4 bases and J 1 base; bases outside gene matches: 2. CDR3 nucleotides: TGTGCCAGCAGCGCGGGACTAGCGGGCACAGATACGCAGTATTTT. Amino acids: CASSAGLAGTDTQYF.

This clone was counted a few times. The chain combines TRBV19 with TRBJ2-2; weak D call: TRBD2 (7 bases). This CDR3 is 15 amino acids long. Germline CDR1 and CDR2: LNHDA and SQIVND (reference sequence). Trimming removed 7 bases at V and 7 bases at J, with 19 bases between. The CDR3 nucleotides are TGTGCCAGTATCGGAAGGGGGGGCTTCGACGGGGAGCTGTTTTTT. Its translation is CASIGRGGFDGELFF.